Listed here is a single T cell receptor beta chain. This clonotype was seen a handful of times. This clone's antigen is unknown. No qualities accompany the bases; no much larger clone lies one base away. The germline V gene (reference sequence) supplies CDR1 DFQATT and CDR2 SNEGSKA. V is shortened by 6 bases, J by 2 bases, and the region joining them spans 14 bases. The CDR3 has 14 amino acids, counting the end cysteine and phenylalanine. The CDR3 DNA has 42 bases and is translated from base 1. The treatment or condition label, as the study defines it: approximately 11-day PBMC culture with coronavirus spike peptide pools or control peptides (ViraFEST assay). The ViraFEST assay, used in the study, expanded antigen-specific T cells with peptide pools and then identified the expanded clonotypes through TCR sequencing. The positive SARS-CoV-2 PCR tests of the convalescent patients were dated from March to December 2020, before the Alpha, Beta and Delta variants emerged in the United States. PBMCs were cultured at fewer than 2.5 million per well in IMDM supplemented with roughly 5% human AB serum and 9 to 10 IU/ml IL-2, with roughly 10 ug/ml peptide pools added. On days 3 and 7, half of the culture medium was replaced with fresh IL-2-containing medium. CD4+ T cells were isolated after about nine days of culture through negative selection using the EasySep CD4+ T cell isolation kit. Ficoll-Paque Plus gradient centrifugation was used to isolate PBMCs from whole blood, and the isolated PBMCs were then either used fresh or cryopreserved at -140C. Culture conditions were generally each tested in triplicate wells.

These data belong to a study of vaccination and CD4 T cells after COVID-19 (dated by TCRdb to 2022 to 2024). A note on the overall study: Convalescent patients had a positive SARS-CoV-2 result on nasal swab PCR, and of these patients, nine had mild disease and one had severe disease. Control cultures received a CEFX viral epitope pool as the positive control, an HIV-1 Nef peptide pool as the negative control, or no peptide. Post-vaccine blood samples were collected a median of around 70 days after the second vaccine dose, ranging from about 13 to 250 days. In the convalescent cohort there were six males and four females, among whom were two Hispanic individuals, seven Caucasians, two Asians and one multiracial person. Overlapping spike peptide pools from SARS-CoV-2 and from the common cold coronaviruses HCoV-NL63, HCoV-OC43 and HCoV-229E were used as culture stimuli. In roughly 11 COVID-19 convalescent patients and several infection-naive healthy vaccine recipients, the spike-specific CD4+ TCR repertoire before mRNA vaccination was compared with the repertoire after mRNA vaccination. Post-COVID blood samples were collected from convalescent patients a median of roughly 100 days after diagnosis, with a range of about 30 to 161 days. Participants received two doses of either the Pfizer-BioNTech BNT162b2 vaccine (n=8) or the Moderna mRNA-1273 vaccine (n=2).

The library was prepared using PCR. At the Johns Hopkins FTIC core, DNA from the cultured CD4+ T cells underwent TCR sequencing with the Oncomine TCR Beta short-read assay. The QIAamp micro DNA kit was used to extract genomic DNA from the cultured CD4+ T cells. Oncomine TCR Beta libraries made from cultured CD4+ T cells were pooled using unique dual indexes and sequenced on an Illumina iSeq 100. Regarding the original processing steps: Non-productive sequences were filtered out, and CDR3s that did not start with C, did not end with F or W, or were shorter than 7 amino acids were discarded. Antigen-specific clonotypes were identified using the MANAFEST web application through comparison of peptide-stimulated wells with reference and other culture wells. For a clone to be called positive, the clone needed an FDR below 0.05, an odds ratio above 5, and a productive frequency above 0.1% in at least two of three replicate wells. A clonotype was classed as cross-reactive if the clonotype showed significant expansion both in SARS-CoV-2 spike wells and in at least one common cold coronavirus spike condition. CDR3 homology was assessed with Levenshtein distances (stringdist) and unrooted phylogenetic trees (ape) in R version 3.6.1. Using fastp trimming at Q25 and MiXCR clonotype assembly, TCRdb reanalyzed the public sequencing data and kept in-frame beta chains. Each entry merges the rows of one CDR3 protein and shows their most common DNA and genes. It is TCRdb's table, rather than the study itself, that gives the V and J calls and clone size. A total of some 20,000 distinct CDR3 sequences appear in this sample, roughly 50% of them only once. The ten largest clones represent 16% of the sample.

What the authors observed across the whole study: Among convalescent patients, a median about 90% of the SARS-CoV-2-reactive clones seen after vaccination appeared only after vaccination, which suggests priming specific to the vaccine. An increase in the median number of SARS-CoV-2-reactive clonotypes from more than 20 after infection to roughly 38 after vaccination was observed, but the change was not found to be significant. Nearly all vaccine-specific clones in convalescent patients (304 of 307) were mono-reactive for SARS-CoV-2 spike rather than cross-reactive with common cold coronaviruses. Only a relatively small number of convalescent patients were included in the study, and early timepoints following natural infection were not analyzed.

The sequence links TRBV20-1 to TRBJ1-5, with a tentative D gene TRBD1 over 5 matching bases. The clonotype originates from a human donor who had recovered from COVID-19. Sequenced material: CD4+ T cells from blood, cultured in vitro. The sequenced DNA: TGCAGTGCCGCTCGGGGGGACGGCAATCAGCCCCAGCATTTT. Translated, this gives CSAARGDGNQPQHF.